Given below is one TCR beta chain in context. What it recognizes is unknown. The data belong to a study of T cell responses to AZD1222 COVID-19 vaccine. Study at large: Some second doses came at about 4 weeks and others at about 12 weeks; these were pooled. The study, taken as a whole, reports: Unmutated variant regions reportedly attract nearly half of all spike-specific TCRs. Clonal diversity may have been underestimated in mostly white British donors. Spike-specific TCR breadth and depth grew following two AZD1222 doses.

The CDR3 loop spans 17 amino acids. The V segment lost 3 bases and the J segment 4 bases; nucleotides outside the gene matches: 9. CDR1 and CDR2 (germline): LGHDT, YNNKEL (reference sequence). TCRdb keeps only in-frame clones here, not all; method: immunoSEQ multiplex PCR. This table has approximately 120,000 clones, 87% appearing once. The gene calls are TRBV3-1 (or the pseudogene TRBV3-2) and TRBJ2-1; 10 bases line up with TRBD2. The specimen comprised peripheral blood, sampled on day 0 of AZD1222 vaccination. This TCR was recovered from an adult in good health. The CDR3 nucleotides are TGTGCCAGCAGCCAGATCCCACTAGCGGGACTTTACAATGAGCAGTTCTTC. The encoded protein is CASSQIPLAGLYNEQFF.